This TCR beta chain was identified during a study of shared clonotypes between healthy human individuals. Sequencing used immunoSEQ multiplex PCR; TCRdb keeps in-frame clones, though not all of them. Of 2 million to 2.5 million clones in the sample, almost 96% are singletons; the top ten hold roughly 0.13%. Study-level findings and limits: Memory subsets generally showed smaller estimated richness than naive subsets did. Among four donors, approximately 5.4% of naive CD4 clonotypes were found in common.

There were no recent acute infections or vaccinations among the donors, who were healthy HIV-negative adults. In regard to this clone: Its antigen is currently unknown.

This sequence was found in a man in his late teens or twenties in good health. Sequencing was carried out using naive CD4+ T cells sorted from blood. Subset reported: CD45RA+ positively selected.

CDR3: CASSVGRGDRVYGYTF. In DNA form, the CDR3 reads TGTGCCAGCAGCGTAGGGCGGGGAGACAGGGTCTATGGCTACACCTTC. V is TRBV9 and J is TRBJ1-2; 7 nucleotides align to TRBD1. V gave up 0 bases and J gave up 4 bases; unmatched junction bases: 9. The CDR3 sequence is 16 residues long. Germline loops: CDR1 SGDLS, CDR2 YYNGEE.